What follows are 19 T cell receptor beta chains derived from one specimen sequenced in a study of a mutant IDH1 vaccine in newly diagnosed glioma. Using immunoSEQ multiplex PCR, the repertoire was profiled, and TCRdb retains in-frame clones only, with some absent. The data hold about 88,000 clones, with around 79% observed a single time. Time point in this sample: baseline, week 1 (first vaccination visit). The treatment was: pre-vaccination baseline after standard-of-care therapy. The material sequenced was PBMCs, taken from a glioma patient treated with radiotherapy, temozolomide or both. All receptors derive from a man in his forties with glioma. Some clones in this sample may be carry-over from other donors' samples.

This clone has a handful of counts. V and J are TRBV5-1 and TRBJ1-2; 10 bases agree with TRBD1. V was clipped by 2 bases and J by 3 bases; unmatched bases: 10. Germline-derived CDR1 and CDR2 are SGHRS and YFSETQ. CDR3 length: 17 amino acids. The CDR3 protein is CASSFGGQGRSDYGYTF. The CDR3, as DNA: TGCGCCAGCAGCTTCGGGGGACAGGGGAGATCAGACTATGGCTACACCTTC.

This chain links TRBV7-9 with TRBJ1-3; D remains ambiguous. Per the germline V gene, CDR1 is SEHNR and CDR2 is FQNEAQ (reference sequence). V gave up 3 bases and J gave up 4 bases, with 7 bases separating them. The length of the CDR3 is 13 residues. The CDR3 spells CASSLERGNTIYF. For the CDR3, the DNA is TGTGCCAGCAGCTTGGAGAGGGGAAACACCATATATTTT. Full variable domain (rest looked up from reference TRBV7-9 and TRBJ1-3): DTGVSQNPRHKITKRGQNVTFRCDPISEHNRLYWYRQTLGQGPEFLTYFQNEAQLEKSRLLSDRFSAERPKGSFSTLEIQRTEQGDSAMYLCASSLERGNTIYFGEGSWLTVV.

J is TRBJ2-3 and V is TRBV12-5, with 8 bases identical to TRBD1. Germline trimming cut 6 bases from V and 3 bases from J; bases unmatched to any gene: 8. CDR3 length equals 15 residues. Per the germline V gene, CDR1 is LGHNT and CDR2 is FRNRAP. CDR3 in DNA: TGTGCTAGTGGCCCGTCAGGGGGCAGGACAGATACGCAGTATTTT. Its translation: CASGPSGGRTDTQYF.

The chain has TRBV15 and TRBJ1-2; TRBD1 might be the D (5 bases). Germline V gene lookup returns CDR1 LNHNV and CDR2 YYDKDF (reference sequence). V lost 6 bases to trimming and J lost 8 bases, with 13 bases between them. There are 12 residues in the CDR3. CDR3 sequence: CATRTQGLGYTF. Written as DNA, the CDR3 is TGTGCCACCAGGACTCAGGGTCTAGGCTACACCTTC.

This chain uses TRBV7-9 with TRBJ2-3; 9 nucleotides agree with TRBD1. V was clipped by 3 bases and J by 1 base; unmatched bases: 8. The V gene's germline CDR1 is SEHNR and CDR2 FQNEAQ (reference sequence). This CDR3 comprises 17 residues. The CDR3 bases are TGTGCCAGCAGCTTTTTTGGGACAGGGTCGGGCACAGATACGCAGTATTTT. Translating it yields CASSFFGTGSGTDTQYF.

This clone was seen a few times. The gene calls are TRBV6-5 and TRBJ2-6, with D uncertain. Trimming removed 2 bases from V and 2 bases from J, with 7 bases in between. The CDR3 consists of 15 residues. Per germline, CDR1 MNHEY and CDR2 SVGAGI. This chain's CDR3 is CASSYLSPGANVLTF. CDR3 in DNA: TGTGCCAGCAGTTACCTGTCTCCTGGGGCCAACGTCCTGACTTTC.

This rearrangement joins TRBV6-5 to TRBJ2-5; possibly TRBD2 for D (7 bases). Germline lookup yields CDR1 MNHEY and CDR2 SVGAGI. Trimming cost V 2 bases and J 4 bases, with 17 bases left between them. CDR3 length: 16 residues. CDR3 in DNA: TGTGCCAGCAGTTACGGGGGGGGCCGACCGGGAGAGACCCAGTACTTC. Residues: CASSYGGGRPGETQYF.

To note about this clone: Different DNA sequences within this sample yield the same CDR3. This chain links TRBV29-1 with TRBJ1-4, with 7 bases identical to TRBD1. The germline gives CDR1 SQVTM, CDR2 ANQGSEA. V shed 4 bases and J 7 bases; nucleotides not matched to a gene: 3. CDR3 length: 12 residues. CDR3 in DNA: TGCAGCGTTGGACAGGGTCGTGAAAAACTGTTTTTT. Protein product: CSVGQGREKLFF.

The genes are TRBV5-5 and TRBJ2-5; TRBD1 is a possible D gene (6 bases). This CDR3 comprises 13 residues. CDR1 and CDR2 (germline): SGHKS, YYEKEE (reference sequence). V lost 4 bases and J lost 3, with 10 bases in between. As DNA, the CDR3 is TGTGCCAGCAGCCAACAGGGAAAAGAGACCCAGTACTTC. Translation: CASSQQGKETQYF.

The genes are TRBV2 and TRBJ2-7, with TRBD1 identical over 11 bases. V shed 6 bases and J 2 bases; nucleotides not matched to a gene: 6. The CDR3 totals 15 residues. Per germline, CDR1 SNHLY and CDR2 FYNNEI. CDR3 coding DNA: TGTGCCAGCAGAACCCCGGGACAGGGGGCCTACGAGCAGTACTTC. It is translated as CASRTPGQGAYEQYF.

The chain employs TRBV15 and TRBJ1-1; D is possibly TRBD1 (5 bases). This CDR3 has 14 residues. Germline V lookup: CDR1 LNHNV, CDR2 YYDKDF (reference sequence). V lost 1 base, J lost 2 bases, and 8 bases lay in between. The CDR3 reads CATSRGRGNTEAFF. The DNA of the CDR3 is TGTGCCACCAGCAGAGGGAGGGGAAACACTGAAGCTTTCTTT.

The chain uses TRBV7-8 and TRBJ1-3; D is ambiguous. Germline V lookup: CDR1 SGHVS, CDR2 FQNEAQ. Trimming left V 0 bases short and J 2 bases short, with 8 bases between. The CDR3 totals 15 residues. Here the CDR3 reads CASSLAHGTGNTIYF. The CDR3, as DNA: TGTGCCAGCAGCTTAGCGCATGGGACTGGAAACACCATATATTTT.

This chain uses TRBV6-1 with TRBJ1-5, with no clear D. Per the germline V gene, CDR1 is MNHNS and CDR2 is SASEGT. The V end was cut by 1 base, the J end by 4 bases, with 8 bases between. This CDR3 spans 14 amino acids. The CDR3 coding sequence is TGTGCCAGCAGTGAAGTATCCGAAAATCAGCCCCAGCATTTT. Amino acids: CASSEVSENQPQHF.

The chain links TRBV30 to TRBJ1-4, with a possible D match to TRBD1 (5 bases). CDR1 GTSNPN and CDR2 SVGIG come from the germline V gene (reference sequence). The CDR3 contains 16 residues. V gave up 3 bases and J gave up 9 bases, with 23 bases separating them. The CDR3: CAWSPRGRREWKKLFF. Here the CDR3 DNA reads TGTGCCTGGAGCCCCCGGGGCCGGAGGGAGTGGAAAAAACTGTTTTTT.

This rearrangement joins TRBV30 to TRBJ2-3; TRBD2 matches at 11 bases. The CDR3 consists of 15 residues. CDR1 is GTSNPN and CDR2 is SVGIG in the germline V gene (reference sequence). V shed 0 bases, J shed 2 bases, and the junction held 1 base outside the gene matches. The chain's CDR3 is CAWSVSGGATDTQYF. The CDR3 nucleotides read TGTGCCTGGAGTGTTAGCGGGGGGGCCACAGATACGCAGTATTTT.

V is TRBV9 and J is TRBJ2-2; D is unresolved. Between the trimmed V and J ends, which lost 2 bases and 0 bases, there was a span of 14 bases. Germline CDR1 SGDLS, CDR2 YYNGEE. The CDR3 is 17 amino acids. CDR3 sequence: CASSVDRQKPNTGELFF. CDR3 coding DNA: TGTGCCAGCAGCGTGGATAGACAAAAACCGAACACCGGGGAGCTGTTTTTT.

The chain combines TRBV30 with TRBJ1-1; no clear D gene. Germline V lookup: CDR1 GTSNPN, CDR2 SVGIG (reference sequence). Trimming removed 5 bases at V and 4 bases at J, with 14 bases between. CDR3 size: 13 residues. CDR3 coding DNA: TGTGCCTGGGTCAGGAGTTCCCCCACTGAAGCTTTCTTT. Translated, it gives CAWVRSSPTEAFF.

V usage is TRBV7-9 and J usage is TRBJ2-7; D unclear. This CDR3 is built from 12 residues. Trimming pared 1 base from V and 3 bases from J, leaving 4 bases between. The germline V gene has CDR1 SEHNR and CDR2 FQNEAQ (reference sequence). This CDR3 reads CASSLGDYEQYF. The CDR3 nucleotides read TGTGCCAGCAGCTTAGGGGACTACGAGCAGTACTTC.

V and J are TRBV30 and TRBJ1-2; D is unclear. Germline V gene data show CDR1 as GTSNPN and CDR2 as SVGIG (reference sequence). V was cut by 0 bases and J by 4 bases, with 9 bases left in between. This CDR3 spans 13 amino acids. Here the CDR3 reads CAWSVERRYGYTF. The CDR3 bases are TGTGCCTGGAGTGTGGAAAGGCGCTATGGCTACACCTTC.